This TCR beta chain was identified in a study of blood T cell repertoires in COVID-19. About the study: Donors in the United States, Italy and Spain gave samples during acute or convalescent COVID-19. From T cells, B-cell-depleted T cells, or PBMCs came the material, which was cDNA or gDNA.

In germline, CDR1 is MNHEY, CDR2 SMNVEV (reference sequence). J was trimmed by 0 bases and V by 5 bases; bases with no gene match: 7. The CDR3 totals 16 residues. Under the authors' procedure: Cell counts per sample came from amplifying reference gene primers. This table comes from immunoSEQ multiplex PCR, and its TCRdb copy is limited to in-frame clones, with some not included. The DNA was the basis for D and trimming; V, J and clone size are from that table. This sample carries under 150,000 clones, approximately 87% of them seen once, and the ten largest clones take more than 3%. Individuals aged about 18 to 95 years were recruited from about two dozen US areas.

Sequencing was done on a sample of PBMCs or T cells enriched from blood (not recorded which). The TCR was taken from a man aged 50 to 60 in a cohort exposed to, infected with or recovered from COVID-19 (not recorded which). The chain has TRBV27 and TRBJ2-1, with 7 bases fitting TRBD1. This CDR3 reads CASSTTGTASYNEQFF. The CDR3 bases are TGTGCCAGCAGTACGACGGGGACAGCCTCCTACAATGAGCAGTTCTTC.